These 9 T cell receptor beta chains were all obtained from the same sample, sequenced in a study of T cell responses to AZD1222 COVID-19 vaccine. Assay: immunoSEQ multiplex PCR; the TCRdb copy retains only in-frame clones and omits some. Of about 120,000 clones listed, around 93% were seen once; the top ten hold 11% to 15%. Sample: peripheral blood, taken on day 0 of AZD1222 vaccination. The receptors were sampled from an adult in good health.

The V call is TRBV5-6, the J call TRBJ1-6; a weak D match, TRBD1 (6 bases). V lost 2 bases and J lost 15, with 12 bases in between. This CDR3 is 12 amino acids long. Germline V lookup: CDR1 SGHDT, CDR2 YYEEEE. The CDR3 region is CASSLQGSLLHF. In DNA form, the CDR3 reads TGTGCCAGCAGCTTACAGGGATCGCTCCTCCACTTT.

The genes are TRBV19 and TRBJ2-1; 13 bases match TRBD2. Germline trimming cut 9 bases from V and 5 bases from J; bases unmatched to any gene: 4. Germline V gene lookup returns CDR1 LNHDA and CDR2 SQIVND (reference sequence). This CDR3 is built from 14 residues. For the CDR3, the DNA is TGTGCCAGCCGCGGACTAGCGGGGGACAATGAGCAGTTCTTC. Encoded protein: CASRGLAGDNEQFF.

This chain's CDR3 is CASSLGTGAYEQYF. The CDR3 DNA is TGTGCCAGCAGCCTTGGGACAGGGGCCTACGAGCAGTACTTC. This chain uses TRBV7-2 with TRBJ2-7, with TRBD1 identical over 10 bases. The V gene's germline CDR1 is SGHTA and CDR2 FQGNSA. This CDR3 comprises 14 residues. Trimming removed 5 bases from V and 2 bases from J; junction bases left unmatched: 3.

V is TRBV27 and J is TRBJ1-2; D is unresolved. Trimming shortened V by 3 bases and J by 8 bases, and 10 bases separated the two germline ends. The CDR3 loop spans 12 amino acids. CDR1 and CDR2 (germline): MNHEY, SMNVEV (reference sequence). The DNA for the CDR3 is TGTGCCAGCAGTTTTAAGGGAAACGGCTACACCTTC. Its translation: CASSFKGNGYTF.

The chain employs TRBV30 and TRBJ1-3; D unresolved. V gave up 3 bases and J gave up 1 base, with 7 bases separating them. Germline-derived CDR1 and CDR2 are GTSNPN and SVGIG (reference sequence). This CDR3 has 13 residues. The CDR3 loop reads CAWSSQSGNTIYF. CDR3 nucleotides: TGTGCCTGGAGCAGTCAGTCTGGAAACACCATATATTTT.

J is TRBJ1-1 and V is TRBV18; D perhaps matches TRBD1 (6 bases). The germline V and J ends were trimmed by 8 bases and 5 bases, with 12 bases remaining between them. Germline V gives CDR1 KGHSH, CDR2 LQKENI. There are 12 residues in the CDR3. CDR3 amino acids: CASETGNTEAFF. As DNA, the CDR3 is TGTGCCAGCGAGACAGGCAATACTGAAGCTTTCTTT.

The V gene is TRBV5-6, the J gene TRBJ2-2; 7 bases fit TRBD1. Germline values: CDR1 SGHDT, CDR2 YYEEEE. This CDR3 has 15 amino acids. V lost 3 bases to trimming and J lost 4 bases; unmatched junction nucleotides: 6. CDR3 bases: TGTGCCAGCAGCTGGGGACAGACCCTCACCGGGGAGCTGTTTTTT. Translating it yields CASSWGQTLTGELFF.

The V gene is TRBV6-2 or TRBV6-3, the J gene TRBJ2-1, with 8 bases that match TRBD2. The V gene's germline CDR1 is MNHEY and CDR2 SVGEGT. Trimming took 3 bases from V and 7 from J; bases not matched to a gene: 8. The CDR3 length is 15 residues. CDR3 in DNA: TGTGCCAGCAGTTATAATCAGGGCGGGGGGAATGAGCAGTTCTTC. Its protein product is CASSYNQGGGNEQFF.

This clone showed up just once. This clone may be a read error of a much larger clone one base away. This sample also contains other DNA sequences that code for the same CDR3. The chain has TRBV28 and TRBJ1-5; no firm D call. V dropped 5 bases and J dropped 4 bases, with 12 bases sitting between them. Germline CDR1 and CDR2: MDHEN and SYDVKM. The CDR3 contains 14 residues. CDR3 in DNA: TGTGCCAGCAGTCCCCTGGAGGGTAATCAGCCCCAGCATTTT. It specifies CASSPLEGNQPQHF.